Each of the 10 T cell receptor beta chains below was sequenced from the same sample in a study of blood T cell repertoires in COVID-19. Repertoires were generated with immunoSEQ multiplex PCR, while TCRdb's copy carries only in-frame clones and drops some. The table lists around 180,000 clones, 86% of them singletons. Sequenced: PBMCs or T cells enriched from blood (not recorded which). The receptors here all came from a woman in her twenties or thirties who had recovered from COVID-19.

The chain has TRBV5-4 and TRBJ1-1; 7 bases are shared with TRBD1. Germline-derived CDR1 and CDR2 are SGHNT and YYREEE (reference sequence). CDR3 length: 13 amino acids. Unmatched junction bases numbered 7, after V lost 4 bases and J lost 7 bases. The CDR3 sequence: CASSVLQGYEAFF. The CDR3 nucleotides are TGTGCCAGCAGCGTCCTACAGGGGTATGAAGCTTTCTTT. The full variable domain, its missing parts supplied by reference TRBV5-4 and TRBJ1-1, is ETGVTQSPTHLIKTRGQQVTLRCSSQSGHNTVSWYQQALGQGPQFIFQYYREEENGRGNFPPRFSGLQFPNYSSELNVNALELDDSALYLCASSVLQGYEAFFGQGTRLTVV.

V usage is TRBV7-6 and J usage is TRBJ2-7; 9 nucleotides line up with TRBD2. The CDR3 is 13 amino acids. Looked up from germline, CDR1 is SGHVS and CDR2 is FNYEAQ. V was clipped by 7 bases and J by 2 bases; unmatched bases: 3. In DNA form, the CDR3 reads TGTGCCAGCAACCCTAGCGGGGCCTACGAGCAGTACTTC. Amino acids: CASNPSGAYEQYF.

The chain has TRBV19 and TRBJ2-2; 7 bases map to TRBD1. Per germline, CDR1 LNHDA and CDR2 SQIVND (reference sequence). This CDR3 spans 17 amino acids. V shed 7 bases and J 2 bases; nucleotides not matched to a gene: 13. The CDR3 sequence: CASTLKVGTANTGELFF. CDR3 sequence (DNA): TGTGCCAGTACCCTTAAGGTGGGGACAGCCAACACCGGGGAGCTGTTTTTT.

The V gene is TRBV28, the J gene TRBJ1-1, with a weak D call TRBD1 (6 bases). Trimming pared 7 bases from V and 6 bases from J, leaving 36 bases between. From germline, CDR1 is MDHEN and CDR2 SYDVKM. The CDR3 consists of 20 residues. The CDR3 region is CASKNPLFRGGVKKSPEAFF. DNA for the CDR3: TGTGCCAGCAAAAACCCACTCTTTAGGGGGGGCGTAAAAAAGTCCCCTGAAGCTTTCTTT. The full variable domain, rest sourced from reference TRBV28 and TRBJ1-1, is DVKVTQSSRYLVKRTGEKVFLECVQDMDHENMFWYRQDPGLGLRLIYFSYDVKMKEKGDIPEGYSVSREKKERFSLILESASTNQTSMYLCASKNPLFRGGVKKSPEAFFGQGTRLTVV.

The chain employs TRBV19 and TRBJ1-4, with TRBD1 identical over 8 bases. Germline V gene data show CDR1 as LNHDA and CDR2 as SQIVND (reference sequence). This CDR3 contains 14 residues. Unmatched junction bases numbered 8, after V lost 6 bases and J lost 8 bases. This chain's CDR3 is CASRGAGGREKLFF. CDR3 in DNA: TGTGCCAGTAGAGGTGCAGGGGGCAGGGAAAAACTGTTTTTT.

This clone was counted between two and nine times. The CDR3 bases are TGTGCCAGCAGCTTATTTGTCCTAGCGGGAAAGGGAGAGCAGTTCTTC. It specifies CASSLFVLAGKGEQFF. The chain has TRBV11-2 and TRBJ2-1; 9 positions match TRBD2. CDR3 length: 16 amino acids. V lost 2 bases to trimming and J lost 10 bases; unmatched junction nucleotides: 12. Germline CDR1 is SGHAT and CDR2 is FQNNGV.

The V gene is TRBV6-2 or TRBV6-3, the J gene TRBJ2-3; D not resolved. The CDR3 contains 14 residues. Per the germline V gene, CDR1 is MNHEY and CDR2 is SVGEGT. The germline V and J ends were trimmed by 0 bases and 6 bases, with 10 bases remaining between them. The CDR3 sequence is CASSYSMSSDTQYF. The CDR3 nucleotides are TGTGCCAGCAGTTACTCGATGAGTTCGGATACGCAGTATTTT.

This chain connects TRBV9 to TRBJ2-2, with 8 nucleotides matching TRBD2. With 0 bases clipped from V and 4 bases from J, the junction kept 11 bases outside the gene matches. Germline assignment: CDR1 SGDLS and CDR2 YYNGEE. This CDR3 is 18 amino acids long. CDR3 DNA sequence: TGTGCCAGCAGCGTAGGAAGCGGGAGCCGTGGGGGCACCGGGGAGCTGTTTTTT. Translation: CASSVGSGSRGGTGELFF.

The rearrangement uses TRBV29-1 and TRBJ2-7; TRBD1 aligns across 7 bases. V was pared by 7 bases and J by 3 bases, with 6 bases of the junction left unmatched. Germline CDR1 is SQVTM and CDR2 is ANQGSEA. This CDR3 has 12 amino acids. For the CDR3, the DNA is TGCAGCGCAGGGGACAGAGTCTACGAGCAGTACTTC. This gives the protein CSAGDRVYEQYF.

The gene calls are TRBV9 and TRBJ2-1; 8 positions agree with TRBD1. The ends lost 1 base at V and 2 bases at J; junction bases unmatched: 5. The germline CDR1 and CDR2 sequences are SGDLS and YYNGEE. This CDR3 comprises 16 residues. The CDR3 DNA reads as TGTGCCAGCAGCGTACAAGGACAGGGAACCTACAATGAGCAGTTCTTC. It is translated as CASSVQGQGTYNEQFF.